The 27 T cell receptor beta chains below were found in one sample sequenced in a study of PD-1 blockade in classical Hodgkin lymphoma. Time point here: cycle 4 day 1 (C4D1), after about 6 weeks of nivolumab. Autologous stem cell transplantation was followed by relapse in every patient, and brentuximab vedotin exposure varied. The method was immunoSEQ multiplex PCR; TCRdb's version includes in-frame clones alone and lacks a portion of them. The sample lists about 92,000 clones, under 85% occurring once. The sample was peripheral blood mononuclear cells (PBMCs), taken before the fourth cycle of nivolumab. The receptors were gathered from a human donor with classical Hodgkin lymphoma.

The rearrangement uses TRBV10-3 and TRBJ1-2; 7 bases map to TRBD1. With V trimmed by 8 bases and J by 5 bases, 11 bases remained unmatched. From germline, CDR1 is ENHRY and CDR2 SYGVKD. The CDR3 is made up of 14 amino acids. In DNA, the CDR3 is TGTGCCATCGGGGGACAGCCTGACCCATATGGCTACACCTTC. This translates into CAIGGQPDPYGYTF.

The J gene is TRBJ1-5, the V gene TRBV10-3; perhaps TRBD1 as D (5 bases). Germline loops: CDR1 ENHRY, CDR2 SYGVKD. The CDR3 totals 16 residues. Trimming shortened V by 0 bases and J by 6 bases, and 15 bases separated the two germline ends. CDR3 region: CAISESLPGGGQPQHF. The CDR3 DNA sequence: TGTGCCATCAGTGAGTCGCTTCCGGGCGGGGGTCAGCCCCAGCATTTT.

This rearrangement joins TRBV27 to TRBJ2-1; a weak D match, TRBD1 (5 bases). V was cut by 5 bases and J by 14 bases, with 16 bases left in between. Germline V lookup: CDR1 MNHEY, CDR2 SMNVEV (reference sequence). The CDR3 is 12 amino acids. The chain's CDR3 is CASSPARGGEFF. The DNA for the CDR3 is TGTGCCAGCAGTCCCGCTAGGGGCGGCGAGTTCTTC.

The chain employs TRBV7-2 and TRBJ1-2; 7 bases fit TRBD1. Germline V CDR1 and CDR2: SGHTA, FQGNSA. The CDR3 covers 14 residues. J gave up 8 bases and V 5 bases, and 11 bases lay outside the gene matches. CDR3 nucleotide sequence: TGTGCCAGCAGCCTAGAGGGGGCTCGGGTCGGCTACACCTTC. Amino acid sequence: CASSLEGARVGYTF.

The V gene is TRBV5-1, the J gene TRBJ2-7; D unclear. The V gene lost 0 bases and the J gene lost 3 bases, with 13 bases spanning the gap. Germline CDR1 SGHRS, CDR2 YFSETQ. The CDR3 runs 15 residues. CDR3 coding DNA: TGCGCCAGCAGCTTGGAGGCAGGTTCCCACTACGAGCAGTACTTC. This codes for CASSLEAGSHYEQYF.

The V and J genes are TRBV6-5 and TRBJ2-1; TRBD2 is a possible D gene (6 bases). The V and J ends lost 6 bases and 2 bases respectively, with 8 bases between them. The CDR3 is made up of 13 amino acids. In germline, CDR1 is MNHEY, CDR2 SVGAGI. CDR3 bases: TGTGCCAGCAGGGAGGGGCCCTACAATGAGCAGTTCTTC. Its protein is CASREGPYNEQFF.

V is TRBV11-2 and J is TRBJ2-1, with 7 bases identical to TRBD2. Trimming cost V 8 bases and J 3 bases; bases outside gene matches: 13. The CDR3 consists of 16 residues. Germline CDR1 and CDR2: SGHAT and FQNNGV. This CDR3 is CASRGGLAVIYNEQFF. The CDR3, as DNA: TGTGCCAGCCGGGGCGGCCTAGCGGTAATCTACAATGAGCAGTTCTTC. The complete variable domain, with remaining parts taken from reference TRBV11-2 and TRBJ2-1, reads EAGVAQSPRYKIIEKRQSVAFWCNPISGHATLYWYQQILGQGPKLLIQFQNNGVVDDSQLPKDRFSAERLKGVDSTLKIQPAKLEDSAVYLCASRGGLAVIYNEQFFGPGTRLTVL.

The gene calls are TRBV19 and TRBJ2-5; either TRBD1 or TRBD2 may fit D (5 bases each). The germline gives CDR1 LNHDA, CDR2 SQIVND (reference sequence). Trimming pared 4 bases from V and 5 bases from J, leaving 11 bases between. CDR3 length: 13 amino acids. CDR3 in amino acids: CASSTVRGETQYF. CDR3 coding DNA: TGTGCCAGTAGTACGGTCCGGGGCGAGACCCAGTACTTC.

The chain is built from TRBV5-1 and TRBJ1-2, with no clear D. The CDR3 has 15 amino acids. Germline V gene lookup returns CDR1 SGHRS and CDR2 YFSETQ. Trimming left V 3 bases short and J 1 base short, with 13 bases between. The CDR3 coding sequence is TGCGCCAGCAGCTGGACGGGAGCTAATAACTATGGCTACACCTTC. It yields the protein CASSWTGANNYGYTF. The whole variable domain, filled in from reference TRBV5-1 and TRBJ1-2, reads KAGVTQTPRYLIKTRGQQVTLSCSPISGHRSVSWYQQTPGQGLQFLFEYFSETQRNKGNFPGRFSGRQFSNSRSEMNVSTLELGDSALYLCASSWTGANNYGYTFGSGTRLTVV.

The chain joins TRBV7-7 to TRBJ1-1; D is unresolved. CDR1 is SSHAT, CDR2 FNYEAQ, per germline (reference sequence). The CDR3 spans 13 residues. Trimming pared 4 bases from V and 1 base from J, leaving 7 bases between. This CDR3 reads CASSSDRNTEAFF. The CDR3 nucleotides read TGTGCCAGCAGCTCAGACCGGAACACTGAAGCTTTCTTT.

This chain links TRBV6-4 with TRBJ1-2; a possible D gene is TRBD1 (5 bases). The V gene's germline CDR1 is MRHNA and CDR2 SNTAGT. The length of the CDR3 is 15 residues. V lost 5 bases, J lost 6 bases, and 19 bases lay in between. CDR3: CASSSPGGHRDGYTF. The DNA for the CDR3 is TGTGCCAGCAGTTCACCGGGAGGACATCGAGATGGCTACACCTTC.

The chain couples TRBV19 to TRBJ1-2; D perhaps matches TRBD1 (5 bases). V was cut by 5 bases and J by 3 bases, with 13 bases left in between. The germline gives CDR1 LNHDA, CDR2 SQIVND (reference sequence). There are 14 residues in the CDR3. The chain's CDR3 is CASSLGGTDYGYTF. CDR3 DNA: TGTGCCAGTAGTCTCGGGGGGACTGACTATGGCTACACCTTC.

V is TRBV14 and J is TRBJ1-2; 8 bases fit TRBD1. V trimming: 0 bases; J trimming: 14 bases; junction bases outside the gene matches: 8. CDR3 size: 13 residues. Germline CDR1 reads SGHDN; CDR2 reads FVKESK. The CDR3 loop reads CASSQDHVTGGTF. In DNA form, the CDR3 reads TGTGCCAGCAGCCAAGATCATGTAACAGGGGGTACCTTC.

The chain joins TRBV7-9 to TRBJ2-7; 12 bases agree with TRBD2. CDR3 length equals 15 residues. V dropped 3 bases and J dropped 5; count of bases not matched to a gene: 5. CDR1 and CDR2 (germline): SEHNR, FQNEAQ (reference sequence). The CDR3 loop reads CASSFLAGGAHEQYF. CDR3 bases: TGTGCCAGCAGCTTCCTAGCGGGAGGGGCCCACGAGCAGTACTTC.

This chain uses TRBV6-5 with TRBJ1-1; TRBD1 aligns across 8 bases. This CDR3 spans 14 amino acids. The germline CDR1 and CDR2 sequences are MNHEY and SVGAGI. V dropped 2 bases and J dropped 10; count of bases not matched to a gene: 9. This CDR3 is CASSYTGQAEVAFF. The CDR3 DNA reads as TGTGCCAGCAGTTACACGGGACAGGCGGAAGTAGCTTTCTTT.

The chain uses TRBV4-2 and TRBJ2-7, with D possibly matching TRBD2 (5 bases). V lost 3 bases to trimming and J lost 2 bases, with 11 bases between them. Per the germline V gene, CDR1 is LGHNA and CDR2 is YNFKEQ. The CDR3 runs 14 residues. CDR3 in amino acids: CASSQEAAAYEQYF. The CDR3 region has the DNA TGTGCCAGCAGCCAGGAAGCGGCAGCCTACGAGCAGTACTTC.

The V gene is TRBV10-3, the J gene TRBJ2-3; 9 bases align to TRBD2. CDR3 size: 16 residues. After removal of 3 bases from V and 0 bases from J, the junction contained 4 bases not matched to a gene. Germline V gene lookup returns CDR1 ENHRY and CDR2 SYGVKD. CDR3 coding DNA: TGTGCCATCAGTGAACTAGCGGGCGTGAGCACAGATACGCAGTATTTT. Its protein product is CAISELAGVSTDTQYF.

The J gene is TRBJ1-5, the V gene TRBV7-9; maybe TRBD1 (5 bases). Germline loops: CDR1 SEHNR, CDR2 FQNEAQ (reference sequence). The CDR3 sequence is 14 residues long. Trimming left V 3 bases short and J 4 bases short, with 10 bases between. The CDR3 nucleotides read TGTGCCAGCAGCTTTGGGGGGGTTAATCAGCCCCAGCATTTT. This encodes CASSFGGVNQPQHF. The full variable domain, in which reference TRBV7-9 and TRBJ1-5 provide the parts outside the CDR3, is DTGVSQNPRHKITKRGQNVTFRCDPISEHNRLYWYRQTLGQGPEFLTYFQNEAQLEKSRLLSDRFSAERPKGSFSTLEIQRTEQGDSAMYLCASSFGGVNQPQHFGDGTRLSIL.

This clone has only one observation. J is TRBJ1-3 and V is TRBV5-4; tentative D call: TRBD1 (6 bases). V was pared by 3 bases and J by 0 bases, with 7 bases between. The CDR3 covers 14 residues. Germline V gene data show CDR1 as SGHNT and CDR2 as YYREEE (reference sequence). This CDR3 reads CASSSGVSGNTIYF. The CDR3 coding sequence is TGTGCCAGCAGCTCAGGGGTCTCTGGAAACACCATATATTTT.

The chain recombines TRBV6-1 with TRBJ2-1, with D tentatively TRBD1 (6 bases). Germline CDR1 reads MNHNS; CDR2 reads SASEGT. The CDR3 consists of 16 residues. The V gene lost 2 bases and the J gene lost 2 bases, with 13 bases spanning the gap. The CDR3 sequence is CASSEKGEYTYNEQFF. The CDR3, as DNA: TGTGCCAGCAGTGAAAAGGGGGAGTATACCTACAATGAGCAGTTCTTC.

J is TRBJ1-3 and V is TRBV29-1; perhaps TRBD1 as D (5 bases). Trimming shortened V by 6 bases and J by 8 bases, and 17 bases separated the two germline ends. The CDR3 contains 13 residues. The germline gives CDR1 SQVTM, CDR2 ANQGSEA. The CDR3 spells CSVVEGWGYTIYF. Here the CDR3 DNA reads TGCAGCGTGGTAGAGGGGTGGGGATACACCATATATTTT.

The V gene is TRBV11-3, the J gene TRBJ2-1; D gene uncertain. Per germline, CDR1 SGHNT and CDR2 YENEEA. Trimming left V 5 bases short and J 7 bases short, with 18 bases between. This CDR3 spans 15 amino acids. In nucleotides, the CDR3 is TGTGCCAGCAGCCCCACGCCGGTAGCAGGTAATGAGCAGTTCTTC. The encoded protein is CASSPTPVAGNEQFF.

V is TRBV11-3 and J is TRBJ2-5; D might be TRBD1 or TRBD2, each matching 5 bases. Per germline, CDR1 SGHNT and CDR2 YENEEA. The CDR3 consists of 16 residues. Trimming stripped 5 bases from V and 1 base from J, with 17 bases between. The CDR3 nucleotides read TGTGCCAGCAGCCAGAGGGGAAAGGGCAGCCAAGAGACCCAGTACTTC. It translates to CASSQRGKGSQETQYF.

This chain joins TRBV5-1 and TRBJ2-7; a possible D gene is TRBD1 (6 bases). V lost 4 bases and J 4 bases, leaving 12 bases between the germline ends. From germline, CDR1 is SGHRS and CDR2 YFSETQ. This CDR3 contains 13 residues. The CDR3 is CASSRDTEYEQYF. The CDR3 DNA is TGCGCCAGCAGCCGGGACACCGAATACGAGCAGTACTTC.

The chain combines TRBV7-8 with TRBJ1-2; unclear D gene. Germline loops: CDR1 SGHVS, CDR2 FQNEAQ. Between the trimmed V and J ends, which lost 2 bases and 0 bases, there was a span of 10 bases. The CDR3 has 15 residues. The CDR3 region has the DNA TGTGCCAGCAGCTTAAGGGCGGCTCCTAACTATGGCTACACCTTC. Protein product: CASSLRAAPNYGYTF.

This chain uses TRBV10-3 with TRBJ2-7, with D maybe TRBD2 (5 bases). The CDR3 extends over 14 amino acids. Trimming stripped 4 bases from V and 6 bases from J, with 16 bases between. Germline V gene sequence: CDR1 ENHRY, CDR2 SYGVKD. The DNA of the CDR3 is TGTGCCATCAGTGGAGTGGGAGTTTCGTCCGAGCAGTACTTC. Translated, it gives CAISGVGVSSEQYF.

V usage is TRBV5-1 and J usage is TRBJ2-1, with TRBD2 matching over 10 bases. V lost 4 bases to trimming and J lost 4 bases; unmatched junction nucleotides: 5. The CDR3 extends over 15 amino acids. CDR1 SGHRS and CDR2 YFSETQ come from the germline V gene. The DNA for the CDR3 is TGCGCCAGCAGCGCCGGACTAGCGGCTTACAATGAGCAGTTCTTC. It yields the protein CASSAGLAAYNEQFF.